This T cell receptor (beta chain) was captured by sequencing in a study of T cell repertoires in ileal Crohn's disease. Time point defined: neoterminal ileum biopsy at postoperative endoscopy, about 6 months after surgery. Adults with ileal or ileocolonic Crohn's disease and an indication for resection were eligible. Per sample, approximately 550 nanograms of biopsy DNA were TCRB immunosequenced. Using immunoSEQ multiplex PCR, the repertoire was profiled, and TCRdb retains in-frame clones only, with some absent. The sample has more than 9,500 clones; roughly four fifths are singletons. Trimming stripped 4 bases from V and 2 bases from J, with 14 bases between. This CDR3 comprises 15 residues. Germline CDR1 is MGHDK and CDR2 is SYGVNS.

The chain has TRBV25-1 and TRBJ1-1; tentatively, D is TRBD1 (5 bases). Sequences were obtained from ileal tissue. This sequence originates from an adult with Crohn's disease. CDR3 coding DNA: TGTGCCAGCAGTGCGAATTGGGGGGGAAACACTGAAGCTTTCTTT. Translated: CASSANWGGNTEAFF.